A single sample gave rise to the 13 T cell receptor beta chains below, sequenced in a study of T cells after yellow fever vaccination. TCRdb redid the calling of the 5' RACE reads with MiXCR, one entry per CDR3 protein. The sample has 450,000 to 600,000 distinct CDR3 sequences, less than 15% seen once. This sample comprised PBMCs, obtained on the day of the yellow fever booster vaccination. Receptor source: a man aged 25-45 years who received the YFV17D yellow fever vaccine.

This clonotype was counted between two and nine times. The chain recombines TRBV20-1 with TRBJ2-2, with 8 bases identical to TRBD2. The CDR3 runs to 15 residues. Per the germline V gene, CDR1 is DFQATT and CDR2 is SNEGSKA (reference sequence). The V segment lost 3 bases and the J segment 0 bases; nucleotides outside the gene matches: 3. This CDR3 is CSARQLAANTGELFF. The CDR3, as DNA: TGCAGTGCTAGGCAACTAGCGGCGAACACCGGGGAGCTGTTTTTT.

The chain joins TRBV6-2 or TRBV6-3 to TRBJ2-5; tentative D call: TRBD2 (5 bases). The germline CDR1 and CDR2 sequences are MNHEY and SVGEGT. V was shortened by 0 bases and J by 7 bases, with 12 bases between the two germline ends. The CDR3 runs to 14 residues. This chain's CDR3 is CASSYSAVRATQYF. In DNA, the CDR3 is TGTGCCAGCAGTTACTCGGCAGTGAGGGCGACCCAGTACTTC.

This clonotype was observed a handful of times. The chain has TRBV5-1 and TRBJ2-5; no reliable D call. Germline assignment: CDR1 SGHRS and CDR2 YFSETQ. Trimming left V 4 bases short and J 3 bases short, with 16 bases between. The length of the CDR3 is 15 residues. CDR3 sequence reads: CASSLSSGYKETQYF. Here the CDR3 DNA reads TGCGCCAGCAGCCTCTCGTCCGGATACAAAGAGACCCAGTACTTC.

The chain has TRBV6-2 or TRBV6-3 and TRBJ2-2; D uncertain. Trimming took 6 bases from V and 0 from J, leaving 5 bases between them. The CDR3 totals 13 residues. CDR1 and CDR2 from the germline V gene are MNHEY and SVGEGT. The CDR3 nucleotides read TGTGCCAGCAGGGGGTCGAACACCGGGGAGCTGTTTTTT. Translation: CASRGSNTGELFF.

At least ten counts were recorded for this clonotype. This chain joins TRBV7-6 and TRBJ2-3; 8 bases agree with TRBD2. V was clipped by 5 bases and J by 0 bases; unmatched bases: 4. Germline assignment: CDR1 SGHVS and CDR2 FNYEAQ. CDR3 size: 15 residues. The CDR3: CASSRLATSTDTQYF. In nucleotides, the CDR3 is TGTGCCAGCAGCCGACTAGCGACTAGCACAGATACGCAGTATTTT.

The chain joins TRBV7-9 to TRBJ1-5; D gene uncertain. Per the germline V gene, CDR1 is SEHNR and CDR2 is FQNEAQ (reference sequence). This CDR3 comprises 13 residues. The germline V and J ends were trimmed by 5 bases and 1 base, with 6 bases remaining between them. As DNA, the CDR3 is TGTGCCAGCAGCCCAATGAGCAATCAGCCCCAGCATTTT. Its translation: CASSPMSNQPQHF.

V and J are TRBV20-1 and TRBJ1-6, with 8 nucleotides matching TRBD1. The germline V gene has CDR1 DFQATT and CDR2 SNEGSKA (reference sequence). This CDR3 region has 13 residues. V was clipped by 6 bases and J by 9 bases; unmatched bases: 7. The CDR3 coding sequence is TGCAGTGCCTCAGGGGGCTCCGGTTCACCCCTCCACTTT. It yields the protein CSASGGSGSPLHF.

The CDR3: CASRLAGVDEQYF. In DNA form, the CDR3 reads TGTGCCAGCCGACTAGCGGGAGTTGACGAGCAGTACTTC. This chain links TRBV7-2 with TRBJ2-7, with 12 positions matching TRBD2. Germline V gene sequence: CDR1 SGHTA, CDR2 FQGNSA. V was clipped by 8 bases and J by 5 bases; unmatched bases: 4. The CDR3 covers 13 residues.

This clonotype has more than one count but fewer than ten. The chain combines TRBV5-1 with TRBJ2-3, with 9 bases that match TRBD2. In germline, CDR1 is SGHRS, CDR2 YFSETQ. The CDR3 contains 15 residues. With V trimmed by 4 bases and J by 4 bases, 7 bases remained unmatched. CDR3 sequence (DNA): TGCGCCAGCAGCGTATTGGCGGGAGGGCCAGATACGCAGTATTTT. This gives the protein CASSVLAGGPDTQYF.

The chain uses TRBV30 and TRBJ2-3; D not resolved. Germline-derived CDR1 and CDR2 are GTSNPN and SVGIG (reference sequence). The CDR3 extends over 14 amino acids. Between the trimmed V and J ends, which lost 1 base and 6 bases, there was a span of 14 bases. CDR3: CAWSGVIRMDTQYF. The DNA of the CDR3 is TGTGCCTGGAGTGGAGTTATTCGAATGGATACGCAGTATTTT.

V is TRBV11-2 and J is TRBJ2-1; 10 nucleotides line up with TRBD2. Looked up from germline, CDR1 is SGHAT and CDR2 is FQNNGV. The CDR3 has 20 residues. With 0 bases clipped from V and 8 bases from J, the junction kept 19 bases outside the gene matches. The CDR3 DNA sequence: TGTGCCAGCAGCTTAGACCCACGGGGTAGCGGGAGGACGTCCGGGGATGAGCAGTTCTTC. This gives the protein CASSLDPRGSGRTSGDEQFF.

In this sample, this clonotype turned up a few times. The chain carries TRBV5-6 and TRBJ2-7, with TRBD1 as a possible D gene (8 bases). The CDR3 has 14 residues. Germline V CDR1 and CDR2: SGHDT, YYEEEE. V was cut by 0 bases and J by 6 bases, with 13 bases left in between. In nucleotides, the CDR3 is TGTGCCAGCAGCTTGGACAGGGGGAGGGGCGAGCAGTACTTC. Translating it yields CASSLDRGRGEQYF.

The chain carries TRBV4-2 and TRBJ2-3; 16 bases fit TRBD2. The ends lost 4 bases at V and 1 base at J; junction bases unmatched: 8. CDR1 is LGHNA and CDR2 is YNFKEQ in the germline V gene. The CDR3 is 19 residues long. CDR3 protein: CASSRNPGLAGGGTDTQYF. In nucleotides, the CDR3 is TGTGCCAGCAGCCGCAATCCGGGACTAGCGGGAGGGGGCACAGATACGCAGTATTTT.